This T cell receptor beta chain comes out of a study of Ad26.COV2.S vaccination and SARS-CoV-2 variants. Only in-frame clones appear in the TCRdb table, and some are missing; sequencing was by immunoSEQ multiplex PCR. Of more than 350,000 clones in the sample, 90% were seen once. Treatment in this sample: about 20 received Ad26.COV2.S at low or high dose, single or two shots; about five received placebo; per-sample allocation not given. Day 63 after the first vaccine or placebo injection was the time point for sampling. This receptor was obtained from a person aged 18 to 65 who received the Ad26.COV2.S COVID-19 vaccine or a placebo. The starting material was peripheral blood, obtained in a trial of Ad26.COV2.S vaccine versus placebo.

The chain's CDR3 is CASSLNYREDEQFF. The CDR3 DNA follows: TGTGCCAGCAGCCTAAACTACAGGGAGGATGAGCAGTTCTTC. The chain couples TRBV7-9 to TRBJ2-1; D tentatively reads TRBD1 or TRBD2 (6 bases each). The CDR3 totals 14 residues. Germline values: CDR1 SEHNR, CDR2 FQNEAQ (reference sequence). V was shortened by 5 bases and J by 8 bases, with 16 bases between the two germline ends.